What follows are 22 T cell receptor beta chains derived from one specimen sequenced in a study of blood T cell repertoires in COVID-19. Some clones are missing from TCRdb's copy, which holds only in-frame ones; the method was immunoSEQ multiplex PCR. The table records some 310,000 clones, roughly nine tenths of them present only once. The sequencing input was peripheral blood. Receptors were obtained from a woman in her 30s with COVID-19, enrolled during active disease.

This chain joins TRBV19 and TRBJ1-1, with no clear D. CDR3 length equals 12 residues. Germline CDR1 is LNHDA and CDR2 is SQIVND (reference sequence). With 3 bases removed from V and 5 bases from J, the gap between germline ends came to 7 bases. CDR3 sequence reads: CASSIWETEAFF. The CDR3 DNA sequence: TGTGCCAGTAGTATTTGGGAGACTGAAGCTTTCTTT.

The chain uses TRBV20-1 and TRBJ1-1; no firm D call. There are 13 residues in the CDR3. Per the germline V gene, CDR1 is DFQATT and CDR2 is SNEGSKA (reference sequence). Trimming left V 3 bases short and J 3 bases short, with 11 bases between. The CDR3 loop reads CSASVQIHTEAFF. CDR3 DNA: TGCAGTGCTAGTGTCCAGATTCACACTGAAGCTTTCTTT.

This chain joins TRBV12-3 or TRBV12-4 and TRBJ2-1, with D tentatively TRBD1 (6 bases). The CDR3 loop spans 13 amino acids. With 3 bases removed from V and 8 bases from J, the gap between germline ends came to 11 bases. Here the CDR3 DNA reads TGTGCCAGCAGTTTTGGCAGGGGCGATGAGCAGTTCTTC. This codes for CASSFGRGDEQFF.

The rearrangement links TRBV3-1 (or the pseudogene TRBV3-2) to TRBJ2-7; a possible D gene is TRBD2 (5 bases). This CDR3 has 15 amino acids. Germline V CDR1 and CDR2: LGHDT, YNNKEL (reference sequence). Trimming shortened V by 1 base and J by 6 bases, and 16 bases separated the two germline ends. The CDR3 DNA is TGTGCCAGCAGCCAAGGTGCCAGAGCGGACCTCGAGCAGTACTTC. This codes for CASSQGARADLEQYF.

The chain is built from TRBV6-5 and TRBJ1-1, with D possibly being TRBD1 (6 bases). Deletions cut 2 bases from V and 1 base from J, with 8 bases between. Germline CDR1 is MNHEY and CDR2 is SVGAGI. This CDR3 is built from 14 residues. The CDR3 loop reads CASSYRGANTEAFF. The CDR3 bases are TGTGCCAGCAGTTACCGGGGGGCGAACACTGAAGCTTTCTTT.

The chain joins TRBV6-5 to TRBJ2-1, with 10 positions matching TRBD2. Germline V gene lookup returns CDR1 MNHEY and CDR2 SVGAGI. Unmatched junction bases numbered 7, after V lost 4 bases and J lost 4 bases. The CDR3 runs to 16 residues. CDR3 nucleotides: TGTGCCAGCAGTTTAGGGGCAGCGGGAGGGTACAATGAGCAGTTCTTC. Translation gives CASSLGAAGGYNEQFF.

This chain uses TRBV6-5 with TRBJ2-7; 8 bases match TRBD2. The CDR3 contains 13 residues. Trimming took 10 bases from V and 1 from J; bases not matched to a gene: 6. Germline V gene data show CDR1 as MNHEY and CDR2 as SVGAGI. CDR3 protein: CATTVAGSYEQYF. DNA of the CDR3: TGTGCCACCACAGTAGCGGGGTCCTACGAGCAGTACTTC.

The gene calls are TRBV7-2 and TRBJ2-7; 8 bases fit TRBD2. Germline CDR1 SGHTA, CDR2 FQGNSA. The CDR3 contains 15 residues. The V segment lost 2 bases and the J segment 0 bases; nucleotides outside the gene matches: 3. CDR3 nucleotide sequence: TGTGCCAGCAGCTTAACACGGGGGGGCTCCTACGAGCAGTACTTC. Its protein is CASSLTRGGSYEQYF.

This clone was seen just once. In nucleotides, the CDR3 is TGTGCCATCAGTGGAGTAGGGGGTAGCGGCACAGATACGCAGTATTTT. As protein: CAISGVGGSGTDTQYF. This sequence joins TRBV10-3 and TRBJ2-3; maybe TRBD1 (6 bases). The CDR3 contains 16 residues. The germline gives CDR1 ENHRY, CDR2 SYGVKD. V lost 4 bases, J lost 1 base, and 15 bases lay in between.

This sequence joins TRBV30 and TRBJ2-3; TRBD2 matches at 8 bases. The CDR3 contains 14 residues. V dropped 2 bases and J dropped 4; count of bases not matched to a gene: 5. Germline CDR1 is GTSNPN and CDR2 is SVGIG (reference sequence). The DNA for the CDR3 is TGTGCCTGGAGTCTGGGACTAGGGCCAGATACGCAGTATTTT. This encodes CAWSLGLGPDTQYF.

The chain recombines TRBV7-6 with TRBJ1-1; possible D gene TRBD1, 6 bases. This CDR3 is built from 15 residues. V was trimmed by 0 bases and J by 5 bases, leaving 13 bases between them. Germline V CDR1 and CDR2: SGHVS, FNYEAQ. CDR3: CASSLAARGRTEAFF. The CDR3 nucleotides read TGTGCCAGCAGCTTAGCAGCCAGGGGCCGGACTGAAGCTTTCTTT.

This chain connects TRBV30 to TRBJ1-5, with D unclear. This CDR3 is built from 14 residues. The V gene's germline CDR1 is GTSNPN and CDR2 SVGIG (reference sequence). V lost 2 bases to trimming and J lost 1 base, with 9 bases between them. The chain's CDR3 is CAWSHLESNQPQHF. The CDR3, as DNA: TGTGCCTGGAGTCACCTCGAGAGCAATCAGCCCCAGCATTTT.

With regard to this clone: The same CDR3 also results from other DNA sequences found in this sample. The chain carries TRBV29-1 and TRBJ1-1; the match to TRBD1 covers 8 bases. The CDR3 is made up of 13 amino acids. CDR1 and CDR2 from the germline V gene are SQVTM and ANQGSEA. V shed 6 bases and J 1 base; nucleotides not matched to a gene: 4. CDR3 DNA: TGCAGCGTAGGGGGGACAGGGAACACTGAAGCTTTCTTT. This translates into CSVGGTGNTEAFF.

The chain joins TRBV28 to TRBJ1-4; TRBD1 is a possible D gene (6 bases). V was clipped by 4 bases and J by 6 bases, with 15 bases between them. In germline, CDR1 is MDHEN, CDR2 SYDVKM. There are 15 residues in the CDR3. The CDR3 DNA is TGTGCCAGCAGTTCCATGGACAGACAAGATGAAAAACTGTTTTTT. Residues: CASSSMDRQDEKLFF.

The chain is built from TRBV6-5 and TRBJ1-2; 11 bases map to TRBD1. CDR3 length equals 14 residues. The ends lost 6 bases at V and 3 bases at J; junction bases unmatched: 3. Germline V CDR1 and CDR2: MNHEY, SVGAGI. In nucleotides, the CDR3 is TGTGCCAGCAGACCGGGACAGGGGGACTATGGCTACACCTTC. Residues: CASRPGQGDYGYTF.

The rearrangement links TRBV5-6 to TRBJ1-2, with D unresolved. With 3 bases removed from V and 7 bases from J, the gap between germline ends came to 19 bases. CDR3 length equals 15 residues. The germline V gene encodes CDR1 SGHDT and CDR2 YYEEEE. This chain's CDR3 is CASSSIYGDFGGYTF. CDR3 bases: TGTGCCAGCAGCTCGATTTACGGGGATTTTGGTGGCTACACCTTC.

The CDR3 region has the DNA TGTGCCAGCAGCCAGAACGGGGTCCCCCTCTCTGGGGCCAACGTCCTGACTTTC. Protein sequence: CASSQNGVPLSGANVLTF. The chain uses TRBV11-2 and TRBJ2-6, with TRBD2 as a possible D gene (5 bases). V shed 5 bases and J shed 0 bases, with 17 bases lying between them. The CDR3 has 18 residues. Germline V gene data show CDR1 as SGHAT and CDR2 as FQNNGV. Together with reference TRBV11-2 and TRBJ2-6, the CDR3 gives the full variable domain: EAGVAQSPRYKIIEKRQSVAFWCNPISGHATLYWYQQILGQGPKLLIQFQNNGVVDDSQLPKDRFSAERLKGVDSTLKIQPAKLEDSAVYLCASSQNGVPLSGANVLTFGAGSRLTVL.

This chain links TRBV19 with TRBJ1-1; D gene uncertain. Germline loops: CDR1 LNHDA, CDR2 SQIVND (reference sequence). V lost 6 bases and J lost 0, with 8 bases in between. This CDR3 has 13 amino acids. The CDR3 protein is CASRANMNTEAFF. The CDR3 DNA is TGTGCCAGTAGGGCCAACATGAACACTGAAGCTTTCTTT.

The V gene is TRBV11-3, the J gene TRBJ2-4; 9 bases match TRBD1. This CDR3 has 13 residues. The germline V gene encodes CDR1 SGHNT and CDR2 YENEEA. J gave up 10 bases and V 4 bases, and 5 bases lay outside the gene matches. CDR3 sequence reads: CASSSDRGDIQYF. The CDR3 coding sequence is TGTGCCAGCAGCTCGGACAGGGGAGATATTCAGTACTTC.

V gene TRBV28 combines with J gene TRBJ2-7, with 9 bases fitting TRBD1. Germline trimming cut 5 bases from V and 0 bases from J; bases unmatched to any gene: 8. Germline V gene lookup returns CDR1 MDHEN and CDR2 SYDVKM. The CDR3 totals 16 residues. The CDR3 DNA reads TGTGCCAGCAGTACACCGGGACAGGGTTTCTCCTACGAGCAGTACTTC. Its protein is CASSTPGQGFSYEQYF.

This clone came up a few times. V is TRBV19 and J is TRBJ2-2, with D possibly being TRBD1 (6 bases). The CDR3 is made up of 19 amino acids. The V end was cut by 7 bases, the J end by 0 bases, with 24 bases between. The germline CDR1 and CDR2 sequences are LNHDA and SQIVND (reference sequence). The CDR3, as DNA: TGTGCCAGTACCCTCAGAGGGGGAAGGTTTTCCGCGAACACCGGGGAGCTGTTTTTT. It yields the protein CASTLRGGRFSANTGELFF.

This chain's CDR3 is CASSLGFGPSQPQHF. The CDR3 bases are TGCGCCAGCAGCTTGGGGTTTGGGCCCTCTCAGCCCCAGCATTTT. This sequence joins TRBV5-1 and TRBJ1-5; no firm D call. The CDR3 sequence is 15 residues long. Trimming removed 0 bases from V and 6 bases from J, with 13 bases in between. The germline gives CDR1 SGHRS, CDR2 YFSETQ.